The clone carrying this TCR beta chain was seen a single time. Its antigen remains unidentified. These data come from a study of PD-1 blockade in classical Hodgkin lymphoma. Relapse after autologous stem cell transplantation occurred in every patient, and brentuximab vedotin exposure varied. The study recorded best responses of complete response, partial response or progressive disease. Findings of the study overall: Unlike CD8+ TCR diversity, which did not rise significantly by C4D1, CD4+ TCR diversity did. Relapsed/refractory patients reportedly had lower baseline diversity than newly diagnosed patients.

TCRdb keeps only in-frame clones here, not all; method: immunoSEQ multiplex PCR. The repertoire holds around 45,000 clones, with around nine tenths as singletons. Germline trimming cut 3 bases from V and 4 bases from J; bases unmatched to any gene: 9. The CDR3 spans 16 residues. CDR1 is SGDLS, CDR2 YYNGEE, per germline. Specimen: peripheral blood mononuclear cells (PBMCs), collected at baseline. The source of this sequence is a human donor with classical Hodgkin lymphoma. The V and J genes are TRBV9 and TRBJ2-3; 9 bases fit TRBD2. Written as DNA, the CDR3 is TGTGCCAGCAGCGCTGTAGCGGGAGATCTCTCAGATACGCAGTATTTT. It encodes CASSAVAGDLSDTQYF.